These T cell receptor beta chains were read from a single sample in a study of blood T cell repertoires in COVID-19. Generated by immunoSEQ multiplex PCR, the TCRdb table keeps only in-frame clones and is missing some. The sample shows about 240,000 clones, 88% of them seen only once. Sequencing was carried out using peripheral blood. All receptors derive from a woman aged 30 to 39 with acute or convalescent COVID-19. Each CDR3 is given with its conserved first and last residue. A D gene is named only where the DNA matches it firmly. Clone size appears in some rows only: once, few, many, or a class for an expanded clone.

V	J	D	size	DNA	CDR3
TRBV6-2/TRBV6-3	TRBJ2-4	TRBD2	few	TGTGCCAGCAGTTACTCCGCTAGCGGGACCATCGTGGCCAAAAACATTCAGTACTTC	CASSYSASGTIVAKNIQYF
TRBV11-2	TRBJ1-6	TRBD1	few	TGTGCCAGCAGCCCCCGGGACAGGCTTCGGTCACCCCTCCACTTT	CASSPRDRLRSPLHF
TRBV19	TRBJ1-3	.	.	TGTGCCAGCGGGTCCCGAAACACCATATATTTT	CASGSRNTIYF
TRBV7-2	TRBJ2-7	TRBD2	.	TGTGCCAGCAGCTCATTAGGACTAGCGGGAGGATCCTACGAGCAGTACTTC	CASSSLGLAGGSYEQYF
TRBV27	TRBJ1-3	.	.	TGTGCCAGCAGTTTATCGTTCCAGAATGGAAACACCATATATTTT	CASSLSFQNGNTIYF
TRBV24-1	TRBJ2-5	.	.	TGTGCCACCAGTGATCATCGGCGGGAAGAGACCCAGTACTTC	CATSDHRREETQYF
TRBV6-5	TRBJ2-3	TRBD2	.	TGTGCCAGCAGTAAGAGCGGGATTCGCACAGATACGCAGTATTTT	CASSKSGIRTDTQYF
TRBV11-2	TRBJ2-3	.	.	TGTGCCAGCAGCCGAGGTGACGGCACAGATACGCAGTATTTT	CASSRGDGTDTQYF
TRBV5-4	TRBJ2-1	TRBD2	.	TGTGCCAGCAGCTTGGAGGGGACTAGGTACAATGAGCAGTTCTTC	CASSLEGTRYNEQFF
TRBV3-1/TRBV3-2	TRBJ2-2	.	.	TGTGCCAGCAGCCAAGAAGCCCTATACACCGGGGAGCTGTTTTTT	CASSQEALYTGELFF
TRBV5-4	TRBJ2-7	.	.	TGTGCCAGCAGCTTGGAAACAAACTCCTACGAGCAGTACTTC	CASSLETNSYEQYF
TRBV5-1	TRBJ2-7	.	few	TGCGCCAGCAGCTATACTAGCCCATCCTACGAGCAGTACTTC	CASSYTSPSYEQYF
TRBV9	TRBJ2-7	TRBD2	.	TGTGCCAGCAGCTCAACCCCGCCTAGCGGGGGCGGCGAGCAGTACTTC	CASSSTPPSGGGEQYF
TRBV25-1	TRBJ1-1	TRBD1	.	TGTGCCAGCAGTGGAGAGGGGGCTTCGACTGAAGCTTTCTTT	CASSGEGASTEAFF
TRBV6-5	TRBJ1-1	TRBD1	.	TGTGCCAGCAGTACAGGGGTTGGGTACACTGAAGCTTTCTTT	CASSTGVGYTEAFF